This TCR beta chain was profiled in a study of cytomegalovirus exposure and HLA in healthy donors. Overall study findings and caveats: In a later analysis, CMV-associated beta chains were mostly HLA-associated, it appeared.

Details on this clone: Its target is unknown.

The J segment lost 7 bases and the V segment lost 5 bases, leaving 6 bases of the junction unmatched. Looked up from germline, CDR1 is SGHTA and CDR2 is FQGTGA. The CDR3 runs 13 residues. Vbeta (60) and Jbeta (13) primers were used in the PCR. Authors' processing steps: It was a later analysis that counted some 80 million unique TCR beta chains, of which some 10 million were shared. Clones were read by immunoSEQ multiplex PCR, and TCRdb kept only the in-frame ones, dropping some. V, J and clone size derive from that table, while D and trimming were established from the DNA sequence. Altogether 180,000 or so clones are present, 60% to 85% being singletons, with the ten largest covering around 1.5%.

V usage is TRBV7-3 and J usage is TRBJ2-7, with 9 nucleotides matching TRBD2. The receptor's source is a man between 18 and 29 years old in good health and CMV-seronegative. Sequences were obtained from PBMCs. The CDR3 bases are TGTGCCAGCAGCCCTAGAGCGGGGGGAGAGCAGTACTTC. Amino acids: CASSPRAGGEQYF.